This T cell receptor beta chain comes out of a study of blood T cell repertoires in COVID-19. The CDR3 consists of 14 residues. Germline V lookup: CDR1 SGHTS, CDR2 YDEGEE. The V gene end was trimmed by 2 bases and the J gene end by 15 bases; junction bases not matched to a gene: 9. Measured with immunoSEQ multiplex PCR; TCRdb has only the in-frame clones, and not every one. Of some 530,000 clones in the sample, approximately 83% were seen once. V and J are TRBV5-8 and TRBJ2-1; TRBD2 matches at 12 bases. This clonotype was sampled from a human donor in a cohort sampled during active COVID-19. Sequenced material: peripheral blood. The CDR3 loop is CASSLRTSGTGVFF. The CDR3 nucleotides read TGTGCCAGCAGCTTACGGACTAGCGGGACCGGGGTGTTCTTC.